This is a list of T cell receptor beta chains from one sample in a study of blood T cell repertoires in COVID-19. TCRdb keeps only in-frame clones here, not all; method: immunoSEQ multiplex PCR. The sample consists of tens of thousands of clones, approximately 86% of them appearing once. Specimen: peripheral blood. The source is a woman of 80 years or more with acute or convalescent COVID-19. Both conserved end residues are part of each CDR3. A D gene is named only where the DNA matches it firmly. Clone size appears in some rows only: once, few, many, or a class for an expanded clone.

CDR3nt: TGTGCCATCAGTATCCAGCGGGAGAACAATGAGCAGTTCTTC; CDR3aa: CAISIQRENNEQFF; d_gene: TRBD2; j_gene: TRBJ2-1; abundance: NA; v_gene: TRBV10-3
CDR3nt: TGTGCCAGCAGCTCATACACAGCAAACTATGGCTACACCTTC; CDR3aa: CASSSYTANYGYTF; d_gene: NA; j_gene: TRBJ1-2; abundance: NA; v_gene: TRBV5-4
CDR3nt: TGCGCCAGCAGCCCGAACAGGGGCGCTGGAAACACCATATATTTT; CDR3aa: CASSPNRGAGNTIYF; d_gene: TRBD1; j_gene: TRBJ1-3; abundance: NA; v_gene: TRBV5-1
CDR3nt: TGTGCCAGCAGCCAAGATGAGGCAGATACGCAGTATTTT; CDR3aa: CASSQDEADTQYF; d_gene: NA; j_gene: TRBJ2-3; abundance: NA; v_gene: TRBV14
CDR3nt: TGTGCCTGGAGTGTAGCGGGCACCTACAATGAGCAGTTCTTC; CDR3aa: CAWSVAGTYNEQFF; d_gene: NA; j_gene: TRBJ2-1; abundance: NA; v_gene: TRBV30
CDR3nt: TGCGCCAGCAGCTCCCCCGCCTACGAGCAGTACTTC; CDR3aa: CASSSPAYEQYF; d_gene: NA; j_gene: TRBJ2-7; abundance: NA; v_gene: TRBV5-1
CDR3nt: TGCGCCACCTCTAGCGGGCGGACAGATACGCAGTATTTT; CDR3aa: CATSSGRTDTQYF; d_gene: TRBD2; j_gene: TRBJ2-3; abundance: NA; v_gene: TRBV5-1
CDR3nt: TGTGCCAGTAGTGCTCGGACAGGCGGAGGGAATGAAAAACTGTTTTTT; CDR3aa: CASSARTGGGNEKLFF; d_gene: TRBD1; j_gene: TRBJ1-4; abundance: few; v_gene: TRBV19
CDR3nt: TGTGCCAGCAGCTTAGAGGCGGGATCCCCCCCGGAGACCCAGTACTTC; CDR3aa: CASSLEAGSPPETQYF; d_gene: NA; j_gene: TRBJ2-5; abundance: NA; v_gene: TRBV11-3
CDR3nt: TGTGCCAGCAGTGGTGGGGGGACAGTCTATGGCTACACCTTC; CDR3aa: CASSGGGTVYGYTF; d_gene: TRBD1; j_gene: TRBJ1-2; abundance: NA; v_gene: TRBV25-1
CDR3nt: TGTGCCAGCAGTTACTCGATAGGCGGGGAGCAGTTCTTC; CDR3aa: CASSYSIGGEQFF; d_gene: NA; j_gene: TRBJ2-1; abundance: NA; v_gene: TRBV6-5
CDR3nt: TGTGCCAGCAGTTACTCGAGACAGGGGGACTACACCTTC; CDR3aa: CASSYSRQGDYTF; d_gene: TRBD1; j_gene: TRBJ1-2; abundance: once; v_gene: TRBV6-5
CDR3nt: TGTGCCAGCAGCCTTTCTGGGACAGGGGAACACGAGCAGTACTTC; CDR3aa: CASSLSGTGEHEQYF; d_gene: TRBD1; j_gene: TRBJ2-7; abundance: NA; v_gene: TRBV7-2
CDR3nt: TGTGCCAGCAGCGCGGGACAGGGATACCAGCCCCAGCATTTT; CDR3aa: CASSAGQGYQPQHF; d_gene: TRBD1; j_gene: TRBJ1-5; abundance: once; v_gene: TRBV9
CDR3nt: TGTGCCAGCAGCTCCCGACAGGGGAGTCCTGGGTCCTATAATTCACCCCTCCACTTT; CDR3aa: CASSSRQGSPGSYNSPLHF; d_gene: TRBD1; j_gene: TRBJ1-6; abundance: few; v_gene: TRBV6-6
CDR3nt: TGTGCCAGCAGCAAGGTACCGGGACACCTTTACGAGCAGTACTTC; CDR3aa: CASSKVPGHLYEQYF; d_gene: NA; j_gene: TRBJ2-7; abundance: NA; v_gene: TRBV7-2
CDR3nt: TGTGCCAGTAGTGAGCTGGGACAGTTTGGTCAGCCCCAGCATTTT; CDR3aa: CASSELGQFGQPQHF; d_gene: TRBD1; j_gene: TRBJ1-5; abundance: NA; v_gene: TRBV19
CDR3nt: TGTGCCTGGAGTGAAACCTCAGGGCTGGGGCACACCTTC; CDR3aa: CAWSETSGLGHTF; d_gene: NA; j_gene: TRBJ1-2; abundance: few; v_gene: TRBV30
CDR3nt: TGTGCCAGTAGTCCTCGAAAGACAGGGATCGGGGAGCTGTTTTTT; CDR3aa: CASSPRKTGIGELFF; d_gene: TRBD1; j_gene: TRBJ2-2; abundance: NA; v_gene: TRBV19
CDR3nt: TGTGCCAGTAGTATCGGGGGCCCCGGGAGGAGAGTCAATCAGCCCCAGCATTTT; CDR3aa: CASSIGGPGRRVNQPQHF; d_gene: NA; j_gene: TRBJ1-5; abundance: NA; v_gene: TRBV19
CDR3nt: TGTGCCAGCAGCCAGGACACCCTGTACCAAGAGACCCAGTACTTC; CDR3aa: CASSQDTLYQETQYF; d_gene: NA; j_gene: TRBJ2-5; abundance: NA; v_gene: TRBV11-1
CDR3nt: TGCGCCAGCAGCGAAATTAACAGGGGTTCGGAGACCCAGTACTTC; CDR3aa: CASSEINRGSETQYF; d_gene: TRBD1; j_gene: TRBJ2-5; abundance: NA; v_gene: TRBV5-1
CDR3nt: TGTGCCAGCAGCCCTCAAGGGACTCGGGGGACCCAGTACTTC; CDR3aa: CASSPQGTRGTQYF; d_gene: NA; j_gene: TRBJ2-5; abundance: NA; v_gene: TRBV25-1
CDR3nt: TGTGCCAGCAGGACCGGCGGACAGTCCGACAATCAGCCCCAGCATTTT; CDR3aa: CASRTGGQSDNQPQHF; d_gene: NA; j_gene: TRBJ1-5; abundance: NA; v_gene: TRBV6-6
CDR3nt: TGTGCCAGCAGTGAGAGTCTAGCGGGGGGGCCAGACACAGATACGCAGTATTTT; CDR3aa: CASSESLAGGPDTDTQYF; d_gene: TRBD2; j_gene: TRBJ2-3; abundance: NA; v_gene: TRBV2
CDR3nt: TGTGCCAGCAGCTTACAAGGGACTAGCGGGGGGTTGGAGACCCAGTACTTC; CDR3aa: CASSLQGTSGGLETQYF; d_gene: TRBD2; j_gene: TRBJ2-5; abundance: few; v_gene: TRBV7-3
CDR3nt: TGCGCCAGCACCCGGGGAGACCAGGTCGACTATGGCTACACCTTC; CDR3aa: CASTRGDQVDYGYTF; d_gene: NA; j_gene: TRBJ1-2; abundance: NA; v_gene: TRBV5-1
CDR3nt: TGTGCCAGCAGCTCCGGGACTAGCGGCCAAGAGACCCAGTACTTC; CDR3aa: CASSSGTSGQETQYF; d_gene: TRBD2; j_gene: TRBJ2-5; abundance: NA; v_gene: TRBV6-5
CDR3nt: TGTGCTAGTGCTTTGGGGAACAGCTACGAGCAGTACTTC; CDR3aa: CASALGNSYEQYF; d_gene: NA; j_gene: TRBJ2-7; abundance: few; v_gene: TRBV12-5
CDR3nt: TGCAGCGTGAGGACGGGGGACGTGCACGAGCAGTACTTC; CDR3aa: CSVRTGDVHEQYF; d_gene: NA; j_gene: TRBJ2-7; abundance: NA; v_gene: TRBV29-1
CDR3nt: TGTGCCAGCAGCCAAGGGGCCCTCTCACCCCTCCACTTT; CDR3aa: CASSQGALSPLHF; d_gene: NA; j_gene: TRBJ1-6; abundance: NA; v_gene: TRBV3-1/TRBV3-2
CDR3nt: TGTGCCAGCAGCTGGGACATCTTCAACACCGGGGAGCTGTTTTTT; CDR3aa: CASSWDIFNTGELFF; d_gene: NA; j_gene: TRBJ2-2; abundance: NA; v_gene: TRBV7-2
CDR3nt: TGTGCCAGCAGCGTCCTAGACTACCCTCCCAATGAGCAGTTCTTC; CDR3aa: CASSVLDYPPNEQFF; d_gene: NA; j_gene: TRBJ2-1; abundance: NA; v_gene: TRBV9
CDR3nt: TGTGCCAGCAGCCTGAAACGGACTAGCGGGCCCTCACCCCGCGGGGAGCTGTTTTTT; CDR3aa: CASSLKRTSGPSPRGELFF; d_gene: TRBD2; j_gene: TRBJ2-2; abundance: NA; v_gene: TRBV7-2
CDR3nt: TGTGCCAGCTCACCGTCGACGGAGACCTACGAGCAGTACTTC; CDR3aa: CASSPSTETYEQYF; d_gene: NA; j_gene: TRBJ2-7; abundance: NA; v_gene: TRBV18
CDR3nt: TGTGCCAGCAGCTTAAGCGGGCTCACTGAAGCTTTCTTT; CDR3aa: CASSLSGLTEAFF; d_gene: NA; j_gene: TRBJ1-1; abundance: NA; v_gene: TRBV7-3
CDR3nt: TGTGCCAGCAGCCTAAATAACGGGGGTGGTGAGACCCAGTACTTC; CDR3aa: CASSLNNGGGETQYF; d_gene: NA; j_gene: TRBJ2-5; abundance: NA; v_gene: TRBV7-2